These 2 T cell receptor beta chains originate from one sample sequenced in a study of cytomegalovirus exposure and HLA in healthy donors. With 60 Vbeta and 13 Jbeta primers, the PCR was carried out. Data came from immunoSEQ multiplex PCR; TCRdb stores just in-frame clones and leaves some out. The sample shows more than 95,000 clones, 81% of them seen only once. Sequences were obtained from PBMCs. Receptor source: a man aged 18 to 30 in good health and CMV-seronegative.

This chain links TRBV12-5 with TRBJ1-6; TRBD1 aligns across 9 bases. Germline V lookup: CDR1 LGHNT, CDR2 FRNRAP. The ends lost 8 bases at V and 12 bases at J; junction bases unmatched: 11. The CDR3 totals 14 residues. The DNA of the CDR3 is TGTGCTAGTAGTCCCGGGACAGGGTTTTTACCCCTCCACTTT. It codes for CASSPGTGFLPLHF.

This clone appeared a single time. This chain uses TRBV10-3 with TRBJ2-5, with 8 bases lining up with TRBD2. V gave up 8 bases and J gave up 5 bases; unmatched junction bases: 7. This CDR3 comprises 13 residues. From germline, CDR1 is ENHRY and CDR2 SYGVKD. The CDR3 is CAIPAGGGETQYF. As DNA, the CDR3 is TGTGCCATCCCCGCGGGAGGCGGGGAGACCCAGTACTTC.